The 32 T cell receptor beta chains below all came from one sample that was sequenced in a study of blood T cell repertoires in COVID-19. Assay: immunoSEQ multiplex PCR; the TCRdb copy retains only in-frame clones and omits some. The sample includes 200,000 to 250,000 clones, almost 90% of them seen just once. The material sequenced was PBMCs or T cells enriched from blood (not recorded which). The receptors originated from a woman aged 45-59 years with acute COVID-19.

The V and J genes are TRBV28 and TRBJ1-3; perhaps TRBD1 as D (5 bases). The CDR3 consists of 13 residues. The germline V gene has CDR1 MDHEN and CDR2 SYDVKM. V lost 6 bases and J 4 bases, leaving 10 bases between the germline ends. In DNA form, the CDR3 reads TGTGCCAGCAGCCTAGGGGTCGGAAACACCATATATTTT. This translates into CASSLGVGNTIYF. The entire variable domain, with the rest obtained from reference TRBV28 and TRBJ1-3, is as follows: DVKVTQSSRYLVKRTGEKVFLECVQDMDHENMFWYRQDPGLGLRLIYFSYDVKMKEKGDIPEGYSVSREKKERFSLILESASTNQTSMYLCASSLGVGNTIYFGEGSWLTVV.

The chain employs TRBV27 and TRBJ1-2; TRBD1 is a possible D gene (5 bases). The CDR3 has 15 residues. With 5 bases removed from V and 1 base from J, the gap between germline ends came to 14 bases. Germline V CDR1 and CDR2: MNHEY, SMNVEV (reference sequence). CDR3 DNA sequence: TGTGCCAGCAGTCCTATCGGACACCTTAACTATGGCTACACCTTC. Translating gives CASSPIGHLNYGYTF.

The CDR3 nucleotides are TGTGCCAGCAGCGTCACAGGGAACACTGAAGCTTTCTTT. This codes for CASSVTGNTEAFF. V gene TRBV9 combines with J gene TRBJ1-1; tentatively, D is TRBD1 (5 bases). CDR1 SGDLS and CDR2 YYNGEE come from the germline V gene. With 2 bases removed from V and 1 base from J, the gap between germline ends came to 6 bases. This CDR3 has 13 amino acids.

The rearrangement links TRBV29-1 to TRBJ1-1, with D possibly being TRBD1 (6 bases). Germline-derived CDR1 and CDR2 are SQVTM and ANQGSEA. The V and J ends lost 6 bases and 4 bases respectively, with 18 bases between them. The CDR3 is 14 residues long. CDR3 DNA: TGCAGCGTCCAGGGAGCAGGGGTGGGCACTGAAGCTTTCTTT. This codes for CSVQGAGVGTEAFF.

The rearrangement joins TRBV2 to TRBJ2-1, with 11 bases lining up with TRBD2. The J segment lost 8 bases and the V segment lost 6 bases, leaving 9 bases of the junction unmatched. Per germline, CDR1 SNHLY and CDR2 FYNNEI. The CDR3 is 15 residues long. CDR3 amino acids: CASRRTSGRPDEQFF. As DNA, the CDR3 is TGTGCCAGCAGACGGACTAGCGGGCGGCCCGATGAGCAGTTCTTC.

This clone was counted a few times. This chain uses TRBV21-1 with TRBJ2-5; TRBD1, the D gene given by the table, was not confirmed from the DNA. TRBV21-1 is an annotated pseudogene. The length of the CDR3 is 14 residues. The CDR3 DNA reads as TGTGCCAGCAGCAAAGCTGGGCTTCCCGAGACCCAGTACTTC. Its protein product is CASSKAGLPETQYF.

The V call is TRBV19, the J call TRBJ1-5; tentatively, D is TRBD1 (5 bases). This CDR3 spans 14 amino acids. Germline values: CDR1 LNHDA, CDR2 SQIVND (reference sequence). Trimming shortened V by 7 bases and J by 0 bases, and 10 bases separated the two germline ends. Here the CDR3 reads CASIDSYSNQPQHF. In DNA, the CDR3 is TGTGCCAGTATTGACAGTTATAGCAATCAGCCCCAGCATTTT.

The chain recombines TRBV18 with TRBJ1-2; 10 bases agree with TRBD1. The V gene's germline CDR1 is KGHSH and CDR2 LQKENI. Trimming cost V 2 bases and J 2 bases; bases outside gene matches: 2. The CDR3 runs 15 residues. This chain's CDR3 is CASSPDRGLNYGYTF. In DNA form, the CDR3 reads TGTGCCAGCTCACCAGACAGGGGGCTGAACTATGGCTACACCTTC.

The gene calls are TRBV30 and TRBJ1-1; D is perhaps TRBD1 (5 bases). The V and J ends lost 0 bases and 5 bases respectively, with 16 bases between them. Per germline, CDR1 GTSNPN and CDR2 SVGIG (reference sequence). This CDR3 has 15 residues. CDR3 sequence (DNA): TGTGCCTGGAGTGTCACGGTGCTGGGGGGTACTGAAGCTTTCTTT. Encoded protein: CAWSVTVLGGTEAFF.

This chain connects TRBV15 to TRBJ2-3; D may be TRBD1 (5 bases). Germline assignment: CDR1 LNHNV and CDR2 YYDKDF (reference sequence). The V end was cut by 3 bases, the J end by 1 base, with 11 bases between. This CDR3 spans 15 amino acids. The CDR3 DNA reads TGTGCCACCAGCAGCAGGGAAATGGGCACAGATACGCAGTATTTT. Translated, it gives CATSSREMGTDTQYF.

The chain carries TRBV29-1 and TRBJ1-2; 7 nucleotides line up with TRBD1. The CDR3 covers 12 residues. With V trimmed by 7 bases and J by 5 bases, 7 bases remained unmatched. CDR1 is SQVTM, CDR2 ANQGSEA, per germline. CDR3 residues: CSGTTGEYGYTF. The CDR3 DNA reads TGCAGCGGGACCACAGGGGAGTATGGCTACACCTTC.

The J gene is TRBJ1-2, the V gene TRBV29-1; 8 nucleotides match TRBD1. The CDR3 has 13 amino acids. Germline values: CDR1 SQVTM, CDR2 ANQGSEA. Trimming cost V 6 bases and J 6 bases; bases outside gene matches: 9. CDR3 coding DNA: TGCAGCGTAGGCGGACAGGGAAGGAATGGCTACACCTTC. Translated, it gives CSVGGQGRNGYTF.

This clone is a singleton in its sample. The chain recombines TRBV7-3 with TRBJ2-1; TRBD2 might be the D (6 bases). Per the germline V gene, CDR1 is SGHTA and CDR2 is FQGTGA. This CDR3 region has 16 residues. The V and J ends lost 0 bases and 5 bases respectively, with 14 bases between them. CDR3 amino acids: CASSLTRRDNHNEQFF. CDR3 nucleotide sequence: TGTGCCAGCAGCTTAACGAGGCGGGATAATCACAATGAGCAGTTCTTC.

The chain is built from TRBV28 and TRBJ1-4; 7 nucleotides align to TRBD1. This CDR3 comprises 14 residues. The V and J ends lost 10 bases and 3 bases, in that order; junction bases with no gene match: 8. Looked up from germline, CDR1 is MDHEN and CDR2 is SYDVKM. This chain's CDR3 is CATVQGLPNEKLFF. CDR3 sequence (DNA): TGTGCCACCGTACAGGGGCTCCCTAATGAAAAACTGTTTTTT.

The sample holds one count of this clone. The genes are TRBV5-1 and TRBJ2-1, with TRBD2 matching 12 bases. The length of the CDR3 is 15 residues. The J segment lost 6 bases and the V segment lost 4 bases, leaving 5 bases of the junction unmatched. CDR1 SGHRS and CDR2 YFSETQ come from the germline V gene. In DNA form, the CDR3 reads TGCGCCAGCAGCCCTCTAGCGGGAGGGGGCAATGAGCAGTTCTTC. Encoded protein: CASSPLAGGGNEQFF. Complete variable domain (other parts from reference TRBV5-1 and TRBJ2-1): KAGVTQTPRYLIKTRGQQVTLSCSPISGHRSVSWYQQTPGQGLQFLFEYFSETQRNKGNFPGRFSGRQFSNSRSEMNVSTLELGDSALYLCASSPLAGGGNEQFFGPGTRLTVL.

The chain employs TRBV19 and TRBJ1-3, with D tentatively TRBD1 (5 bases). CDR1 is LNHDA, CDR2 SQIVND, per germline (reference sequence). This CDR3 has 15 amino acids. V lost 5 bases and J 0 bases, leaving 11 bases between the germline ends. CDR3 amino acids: CASSDDSSSGNTIYF. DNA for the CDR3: TGTGCCAGTAGTGACGACAGTAGCTCTGGAAACACCATATATTTT.

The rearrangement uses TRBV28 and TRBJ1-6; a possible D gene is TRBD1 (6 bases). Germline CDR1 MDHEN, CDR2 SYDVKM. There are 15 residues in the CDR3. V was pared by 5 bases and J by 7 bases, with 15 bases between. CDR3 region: CASSPQGVRNSPLHF. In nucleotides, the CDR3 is TGTGCCAGCAGTCCACAGGGAGTTAGGAATTCACCCCTCCACTTT.

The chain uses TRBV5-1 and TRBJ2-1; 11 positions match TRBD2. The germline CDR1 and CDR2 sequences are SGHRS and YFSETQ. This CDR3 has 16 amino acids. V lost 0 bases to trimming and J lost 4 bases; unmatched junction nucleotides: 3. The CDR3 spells CASSLGGTSGYNEQFF. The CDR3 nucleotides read TGCGCCAGCAGCTTGGGGGGGACTAGCGGATACAATGAGCAGTTCTTC.

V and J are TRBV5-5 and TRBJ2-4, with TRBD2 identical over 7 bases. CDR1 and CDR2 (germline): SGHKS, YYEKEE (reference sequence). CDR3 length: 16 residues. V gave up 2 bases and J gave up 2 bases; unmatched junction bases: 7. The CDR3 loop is CASSFWEGTSKNIQYF. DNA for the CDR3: TGTGCCAGCAGCTTCTGGGAGGGAACCTCCAAAAACATTCAGTACTTC.

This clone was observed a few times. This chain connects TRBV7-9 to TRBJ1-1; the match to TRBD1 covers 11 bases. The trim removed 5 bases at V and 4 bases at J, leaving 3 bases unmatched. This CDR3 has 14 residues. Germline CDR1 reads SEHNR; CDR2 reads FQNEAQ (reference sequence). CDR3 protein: CASSVGQGATEAFF. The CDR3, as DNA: TGTGCCAGCAGCGTCGGACAGGGGGCCACTGAAGCTTTCTTT.

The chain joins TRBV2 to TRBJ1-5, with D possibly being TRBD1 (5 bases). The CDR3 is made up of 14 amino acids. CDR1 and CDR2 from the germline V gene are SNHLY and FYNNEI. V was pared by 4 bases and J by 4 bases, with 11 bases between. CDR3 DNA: TGTGCCAGCAGTGGACAGATTTGGAATCAGCCCCAGCATTTT. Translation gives CASSGQIWNQPQHF.

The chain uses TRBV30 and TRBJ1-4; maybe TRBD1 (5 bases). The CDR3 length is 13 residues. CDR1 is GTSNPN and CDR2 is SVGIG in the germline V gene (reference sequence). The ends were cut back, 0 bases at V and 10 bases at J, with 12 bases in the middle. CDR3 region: CAWSVGAPGKLFF. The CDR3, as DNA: TGTGCCTGGAGTGTAGGGGCCCCTGGAAAACTGTTTTTT.

This CDR3 is CASWTGGSPTYEQYF. The CDR3 DNA reads TGTGCCAGCTGGACAGGGGGCTCGCCAACCTACGAGCAGTACTTC. The rearrangement links TRBV6-5 to TRBJ2-7; 11 positions agree with TRBD1. With V trimmed by 8 bases and J by 2 bases, 8 bases remained unmatched. The CDR3 has 15 amino acids. Germline values: CDR1 MNHEY, CDR2 SVGAGI.

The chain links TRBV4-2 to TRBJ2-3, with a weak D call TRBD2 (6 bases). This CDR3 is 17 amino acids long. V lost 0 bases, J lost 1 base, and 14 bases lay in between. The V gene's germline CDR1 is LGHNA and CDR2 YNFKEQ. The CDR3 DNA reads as TGTGCCAGCAGCCAAGACGGAGCGGGTGGTGGCACAGATACGCAGTATTTT. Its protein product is CASSQDGAGGGTDTQYF.

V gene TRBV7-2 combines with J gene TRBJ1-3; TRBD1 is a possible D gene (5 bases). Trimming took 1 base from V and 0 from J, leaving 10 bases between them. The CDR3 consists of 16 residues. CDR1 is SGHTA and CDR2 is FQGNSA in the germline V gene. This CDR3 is CASSLVGGNSGNTIYF. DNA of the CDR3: TGTGCCAGCAGCTTAGTTGGGGGGAACTCTGGAAACACCATATATTTT.

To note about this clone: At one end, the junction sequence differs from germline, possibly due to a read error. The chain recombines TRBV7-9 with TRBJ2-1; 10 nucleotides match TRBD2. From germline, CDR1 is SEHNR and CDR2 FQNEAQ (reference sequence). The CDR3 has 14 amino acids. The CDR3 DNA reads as TGTGCCAGCAGCCTAGCGGGAGATGGAAATGAGCAGTTCTTC. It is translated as CASSLAGDGNEQFF.

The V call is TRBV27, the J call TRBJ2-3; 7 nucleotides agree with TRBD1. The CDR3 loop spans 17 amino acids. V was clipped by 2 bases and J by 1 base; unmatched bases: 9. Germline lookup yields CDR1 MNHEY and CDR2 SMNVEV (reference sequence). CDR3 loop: CASSLKGAGTGTDTQYF. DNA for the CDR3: TGTGCCAGCAGTTTAAAGGGTGCCGGGACAGGCACAGATACGCAGTATTTT.

CDR3 protein: CASSSLAGPGVYEQYF. CDR3 sequence (DNA): TGTGCCAGCAGTTCTTTAGCGGGACCGGGGGTATACGAGCAGTACTTC. J is TRBJ2-7 and V is TRBV28; 8 bases agree with TRBD2. The J segment lost 4 bases and the V segment lost 4 bases, leaving 12 bases of the junction unmatched. Per germline, CDR1 MDHEN and CDR2 SYDVKM. The CDR3 is made up of 16 amino acids. The entire variable domain, with the rest obtained from reference TRBV28 and TRBJ2-7, is as follows: DVKVTQSSRYLVKRTGEKVFLECVQDMDHENMFWYRQDPGLGLRLIYFSYDVKMKEKGDIPEGYSVSREKKERFSLILESASTNQTSMYLCASSSLAGPGVYEQYFGPGTRLTVT.

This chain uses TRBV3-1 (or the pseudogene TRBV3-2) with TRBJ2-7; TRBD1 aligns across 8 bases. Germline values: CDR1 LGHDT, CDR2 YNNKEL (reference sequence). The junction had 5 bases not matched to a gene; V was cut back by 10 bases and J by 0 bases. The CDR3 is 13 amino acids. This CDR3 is CATTGQDSYEQYF. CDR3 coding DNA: TGTGCCACCACGGGACAGGACTCCTACGAGCAGTACTTC.

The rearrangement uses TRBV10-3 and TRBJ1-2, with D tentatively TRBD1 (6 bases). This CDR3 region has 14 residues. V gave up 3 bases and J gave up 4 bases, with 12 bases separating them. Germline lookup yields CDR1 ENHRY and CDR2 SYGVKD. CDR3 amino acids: CAISDDRSSYGYTF. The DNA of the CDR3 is TGTGCCATCAGTGACGACAGGAGCTCCTATGGCTACACCTTC.

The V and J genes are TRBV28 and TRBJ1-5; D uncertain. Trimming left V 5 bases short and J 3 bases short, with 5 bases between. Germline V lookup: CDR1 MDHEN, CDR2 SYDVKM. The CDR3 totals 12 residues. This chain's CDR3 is CASSTHNQPQHF. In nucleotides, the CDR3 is TGTGCCAGCAGTACTCACAATCAGCCCCAGCATTTT.

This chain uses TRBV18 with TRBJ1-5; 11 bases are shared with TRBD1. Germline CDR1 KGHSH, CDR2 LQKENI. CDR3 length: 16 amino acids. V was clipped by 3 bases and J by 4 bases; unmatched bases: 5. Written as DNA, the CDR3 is TGTGCCAGCTCACCCAGGACAGGGGGCGCGAATCAGCCCCAGCATTTT. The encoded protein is CASSPRTGGANQPQHF.